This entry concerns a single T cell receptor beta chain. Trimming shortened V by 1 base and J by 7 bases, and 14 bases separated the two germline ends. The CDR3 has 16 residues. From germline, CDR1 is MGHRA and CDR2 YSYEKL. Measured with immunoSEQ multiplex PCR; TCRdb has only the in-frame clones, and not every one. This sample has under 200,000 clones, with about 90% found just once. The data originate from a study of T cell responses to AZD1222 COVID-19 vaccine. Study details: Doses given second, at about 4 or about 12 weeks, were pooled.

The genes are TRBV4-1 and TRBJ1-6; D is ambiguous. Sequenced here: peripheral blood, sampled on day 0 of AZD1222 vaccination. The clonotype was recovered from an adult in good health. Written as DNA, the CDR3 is TGCGCCAGCAGCCAAGTGACGGGCACCAGGAATTCACCCCTCCACTTT. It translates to CASSQVTGTRNSPLHF.